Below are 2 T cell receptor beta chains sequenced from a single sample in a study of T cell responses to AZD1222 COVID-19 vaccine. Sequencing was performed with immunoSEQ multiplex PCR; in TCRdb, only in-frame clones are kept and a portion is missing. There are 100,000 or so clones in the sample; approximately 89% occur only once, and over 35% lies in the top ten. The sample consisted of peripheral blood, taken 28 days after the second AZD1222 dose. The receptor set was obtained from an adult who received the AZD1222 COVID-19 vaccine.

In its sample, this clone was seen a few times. The CDR3 here is CAWRIAGSYNEQFF. CDR3 in DNA: TGTGCCTGGAGGATTGCGGGATCCTACAATGAGCAGTTCTTC. J is TRBJ2-1 and V is TRBV30, with D possibly TRBD2 on 6 matching bases. This CDR3 has 14 amino acids. Per germline, CDR1 GTSNPN and CDR2 SVGIG (reference sequence). Trimming pared 3 bases from V and 1 base from J, leaving 10 bases between.

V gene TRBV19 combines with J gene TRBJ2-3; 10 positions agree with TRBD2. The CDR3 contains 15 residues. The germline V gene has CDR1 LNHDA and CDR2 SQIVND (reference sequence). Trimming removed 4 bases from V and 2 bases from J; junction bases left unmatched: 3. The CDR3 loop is CASSTSGRTTDTQYF. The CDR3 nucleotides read TGTGCCAGTAGTACTAGCGGGAGAACCACAGATACGCAGTATTTT.